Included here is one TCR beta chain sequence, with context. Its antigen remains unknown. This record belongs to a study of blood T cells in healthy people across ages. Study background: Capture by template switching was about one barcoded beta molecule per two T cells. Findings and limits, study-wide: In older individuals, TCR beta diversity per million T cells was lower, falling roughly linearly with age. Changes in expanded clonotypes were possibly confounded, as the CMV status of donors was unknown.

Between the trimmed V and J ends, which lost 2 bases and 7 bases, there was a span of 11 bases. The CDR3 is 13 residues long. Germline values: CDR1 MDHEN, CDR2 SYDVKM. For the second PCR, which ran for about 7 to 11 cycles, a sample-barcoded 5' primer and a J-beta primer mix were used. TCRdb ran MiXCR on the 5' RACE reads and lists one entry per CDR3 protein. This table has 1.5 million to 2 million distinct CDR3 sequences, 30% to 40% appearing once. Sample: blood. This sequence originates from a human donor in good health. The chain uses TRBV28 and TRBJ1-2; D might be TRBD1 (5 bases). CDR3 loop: CASSLTGRGGYTF. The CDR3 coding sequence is TGTGCCAGCAGTTTAACGGGAAGGGGTGGCTACACCTTC.